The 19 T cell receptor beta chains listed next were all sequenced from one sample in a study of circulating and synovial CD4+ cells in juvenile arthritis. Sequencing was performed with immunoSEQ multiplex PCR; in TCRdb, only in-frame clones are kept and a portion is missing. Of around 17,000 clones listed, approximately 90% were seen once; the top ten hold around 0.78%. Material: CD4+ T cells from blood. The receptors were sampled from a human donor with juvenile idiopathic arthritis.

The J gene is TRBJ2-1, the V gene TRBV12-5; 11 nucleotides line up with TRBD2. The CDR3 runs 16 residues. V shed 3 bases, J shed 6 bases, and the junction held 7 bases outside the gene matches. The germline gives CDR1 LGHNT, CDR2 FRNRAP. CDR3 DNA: TGTGCTAGTGGTTTTAGCGGGAGGGCCGAGTTCAATGAGCAGTTCTTC. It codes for CASGFSGRAEFNEQFF. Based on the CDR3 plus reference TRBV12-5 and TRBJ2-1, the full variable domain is DARVTQTPRHKVTEMGQEVTMRCQPILGHNTVFWYRQTMMQGLELLAYFRNRAPLDDSGMPKDRFSAEMPDATLATLKIQPSEPRDSAVYFCASGFSGRAEFNEQFFGPGTRLTVL.

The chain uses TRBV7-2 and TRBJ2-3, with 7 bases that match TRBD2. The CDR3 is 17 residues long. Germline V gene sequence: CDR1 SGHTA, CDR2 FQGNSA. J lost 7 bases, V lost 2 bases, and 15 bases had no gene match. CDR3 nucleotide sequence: TGTGCCAGCAGCTTACTGTCGGGGGGAGGGGTTTCGAATACGCAGTATTTT. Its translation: CASSLLSGGGVSNTQYF.

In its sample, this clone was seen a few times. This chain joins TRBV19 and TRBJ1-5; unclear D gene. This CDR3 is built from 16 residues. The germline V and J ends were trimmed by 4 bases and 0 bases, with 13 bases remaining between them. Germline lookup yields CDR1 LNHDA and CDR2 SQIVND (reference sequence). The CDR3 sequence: CASSTRHDYSNQPQHF. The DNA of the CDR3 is TGTGCCAGTAGTACCCGACACGATTATAGCAATCAGCCCCAGCATTTT.

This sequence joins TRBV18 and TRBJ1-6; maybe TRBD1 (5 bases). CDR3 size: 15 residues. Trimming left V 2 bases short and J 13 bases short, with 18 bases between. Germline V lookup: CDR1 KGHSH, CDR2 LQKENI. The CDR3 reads CASSPLGVGTSPLHF. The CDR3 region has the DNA TGTGCCAGCTCACCATTGGGCGTCGGGACTTCCCCCCTCCACTTT.

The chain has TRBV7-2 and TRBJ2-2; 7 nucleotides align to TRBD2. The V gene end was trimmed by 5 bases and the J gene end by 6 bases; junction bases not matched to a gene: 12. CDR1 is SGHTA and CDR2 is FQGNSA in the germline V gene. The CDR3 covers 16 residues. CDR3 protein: CASSPTTPGGAGELFF. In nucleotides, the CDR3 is TGTGCCAGCAGCCCCACTACCCCGGGAGGCGCCGGGGAGCTGTTTTTT.

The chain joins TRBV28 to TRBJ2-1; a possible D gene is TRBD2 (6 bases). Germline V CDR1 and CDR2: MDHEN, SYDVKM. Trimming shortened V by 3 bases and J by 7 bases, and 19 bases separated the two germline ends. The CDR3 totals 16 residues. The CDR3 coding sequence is TGTGCCAGCAGTTTTGCGGGCGGGGTTGGTTTAAATGAGCAGTTCTTC. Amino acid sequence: CASSFAGGVGLNEQFF.

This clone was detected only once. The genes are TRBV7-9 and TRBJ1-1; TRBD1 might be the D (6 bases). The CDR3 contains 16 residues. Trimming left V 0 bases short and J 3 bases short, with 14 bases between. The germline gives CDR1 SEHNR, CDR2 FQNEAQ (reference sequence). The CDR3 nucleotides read TGTGCCAGCAGCTTAGCACCAACAGGGTTGGACACTGAAGCTTTCTTT. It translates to CASSLAPTGLDTEAFF.

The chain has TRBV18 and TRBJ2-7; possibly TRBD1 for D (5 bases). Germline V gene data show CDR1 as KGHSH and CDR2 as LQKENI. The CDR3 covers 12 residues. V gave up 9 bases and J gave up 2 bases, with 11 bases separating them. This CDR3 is CASSGQPYEQYF. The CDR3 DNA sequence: TGTGCCAGTTCTGGACAACCCTACGAGCAGTACTTC.

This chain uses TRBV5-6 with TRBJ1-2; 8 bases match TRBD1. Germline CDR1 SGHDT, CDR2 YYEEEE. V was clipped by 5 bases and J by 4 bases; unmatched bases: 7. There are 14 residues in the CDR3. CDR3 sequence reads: CASSWGQGAYGYTF. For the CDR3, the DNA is TGTGCCAGCAGTTGGGGGCAGGGGGCCTATGGCTACACCTTC.

CDR3 in DNA: TGTGCCAGCAGCCCGGGACAGGGAGAGACCCAGTACTTC. Protein: CASSPGQGETQYF. The V call is TRBV9, the J call TRBJ2-5; 9 bases line up with TRBD1. The CDR3 consists of 13 residues. Germline V CDR1 and CDR2: SGDLS, YYNGEE. The ends lost 4 bases at V and 4 bases at J; junction bases unmatched: 2. The variable domain in full, completed from reference TRBV9 and TRBJ2-5, reads DSGVTQTPKHLITATGQRVTLRCSPRSGDLSVYWYQQSLDQGLQFLIQYYNGEERAKGNILERFSAQQFPDLHSELNLSSLELGDSALYFCASSPGQGETQYFGPGTRLLVL.

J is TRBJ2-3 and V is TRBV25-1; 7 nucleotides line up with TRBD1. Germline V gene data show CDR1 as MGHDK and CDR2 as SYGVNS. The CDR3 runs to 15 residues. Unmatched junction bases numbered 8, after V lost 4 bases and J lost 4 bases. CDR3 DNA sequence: TGTGCCAGCAGTGCCATTGACAGGGATTCAGATACGCAGTATTTT. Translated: CASSAIDRDSDTQYF.

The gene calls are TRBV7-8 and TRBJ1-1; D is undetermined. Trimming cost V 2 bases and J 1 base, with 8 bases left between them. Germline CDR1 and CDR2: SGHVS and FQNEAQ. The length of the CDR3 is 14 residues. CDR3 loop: CASSLSAGNTEAFF. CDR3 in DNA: TGTGCCAGCAGCTTATCGGCGGGGAACACTGAAGCTTTCTTT.

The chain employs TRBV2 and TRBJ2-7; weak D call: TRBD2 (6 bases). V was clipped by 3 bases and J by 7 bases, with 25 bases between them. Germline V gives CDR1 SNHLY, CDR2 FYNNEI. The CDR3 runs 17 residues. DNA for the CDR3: TGTGCCAGCAGTGATCCTGGGGCAATCGGGAGTTCGTATGAGCAGTACTTC. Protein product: CASSDPGAIGSSYEQYF.

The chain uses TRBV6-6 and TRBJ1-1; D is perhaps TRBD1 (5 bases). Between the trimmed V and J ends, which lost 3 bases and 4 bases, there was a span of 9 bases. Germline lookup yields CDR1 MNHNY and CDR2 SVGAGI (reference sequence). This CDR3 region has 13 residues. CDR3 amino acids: CASSYRGGTEAFF. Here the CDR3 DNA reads TGTGCCAGCAGTTATCGGGGGGGCACTGAAGCTTTCTTT.

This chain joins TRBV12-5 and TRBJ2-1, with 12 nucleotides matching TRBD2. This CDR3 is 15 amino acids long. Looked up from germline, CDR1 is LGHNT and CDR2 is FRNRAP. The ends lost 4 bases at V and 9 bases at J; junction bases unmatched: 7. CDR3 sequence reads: CASGWGLAGMGEQFF. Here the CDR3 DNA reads TGTGCTAGTGGTTGGGGACTAGCGGGCATGGGTGAGCAGTTCTTC.

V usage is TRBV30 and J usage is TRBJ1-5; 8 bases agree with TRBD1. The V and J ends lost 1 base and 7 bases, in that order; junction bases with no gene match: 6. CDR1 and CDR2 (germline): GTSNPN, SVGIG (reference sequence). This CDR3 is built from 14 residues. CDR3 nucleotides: TGTGCCTGGAGTGAAAGACAGGGGTCGCAGCCCCAGCATTTT. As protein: CAWSERQGSQPQHF.

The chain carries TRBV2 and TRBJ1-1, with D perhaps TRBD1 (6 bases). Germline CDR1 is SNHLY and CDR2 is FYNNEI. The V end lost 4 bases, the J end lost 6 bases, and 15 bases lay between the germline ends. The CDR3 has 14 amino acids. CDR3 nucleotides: TGTGCCAGCAGTGTGGGAGGGGGGCTCTCTGAAGCTTTCTTT. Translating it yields CASSVGGGLSEAFF.

DNA for the CDR3: TGTGCCAGCTCACCGGCGGGAGCAGATACGCAGTATTTT. Residues: CASSPAGADTQYF. This chain uses TRBV18 with TRBJ2-3; the match to TRBD2 covers 7 bases. This CDR3 is built from 13 residues. V lost 3 bases, J lost 4 bases, and 1 base stayed unmatched. CDR1 and CDR2 (germline): KGHSH, LQKENI.

In DNA, the CDR3 is TGTGCCAGTAGTATAGGTCCCCAGGCCCGTCCACGGACTGAAGCTTTCTTT. Amino acid sequence: CASSIGPQARPRTEAFF. The V call is TRBV19, the J call TRBJ1-1; no clear D gene. Trimming took 1 base from V and 5 from J, leaving 20 bases between them. The CDR3 is 17 residues long. Per the germline V gene, CDR1 is LNHDA and CDR2 is SQIVND (reference sequence).